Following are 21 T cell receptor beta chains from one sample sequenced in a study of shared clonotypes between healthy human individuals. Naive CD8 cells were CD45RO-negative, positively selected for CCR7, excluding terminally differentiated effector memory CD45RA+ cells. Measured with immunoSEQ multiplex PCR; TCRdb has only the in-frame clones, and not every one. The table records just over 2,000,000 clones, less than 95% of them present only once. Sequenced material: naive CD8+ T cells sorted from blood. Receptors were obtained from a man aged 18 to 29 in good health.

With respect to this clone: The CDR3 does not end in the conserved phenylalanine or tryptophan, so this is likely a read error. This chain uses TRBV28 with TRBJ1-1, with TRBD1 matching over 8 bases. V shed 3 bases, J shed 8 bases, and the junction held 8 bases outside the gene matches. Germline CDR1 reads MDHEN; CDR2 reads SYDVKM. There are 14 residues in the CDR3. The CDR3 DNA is TGTGCCAGCAGTTTCTCCGGACAGGGCGCAGAAGCTTTCCTT. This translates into CASSFSGQGAEAFL.

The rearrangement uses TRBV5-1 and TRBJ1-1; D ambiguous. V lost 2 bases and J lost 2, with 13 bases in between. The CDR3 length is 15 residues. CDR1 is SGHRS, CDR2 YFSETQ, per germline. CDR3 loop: CASSFDPGGNTEAFF. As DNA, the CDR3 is TGCGCCAGCAGCTTTGACCCAGGAGGAAACACTGAAGCTTTCTTT.

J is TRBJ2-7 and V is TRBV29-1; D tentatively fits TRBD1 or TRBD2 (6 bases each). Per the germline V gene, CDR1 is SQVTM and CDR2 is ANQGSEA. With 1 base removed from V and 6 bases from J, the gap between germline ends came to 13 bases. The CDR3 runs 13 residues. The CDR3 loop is CSVEGSRGGEQYF. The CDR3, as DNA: TGCAGCGTTGAAGGGAGCAGGGGAGGCGAGCAGTACTTC.

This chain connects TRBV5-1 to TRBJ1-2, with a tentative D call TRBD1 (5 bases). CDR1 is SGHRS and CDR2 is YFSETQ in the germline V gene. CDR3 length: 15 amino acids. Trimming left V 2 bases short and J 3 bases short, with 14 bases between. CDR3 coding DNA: TGCGCCAGCAGCTTTTCCTCCGGGACGGACTATGGCTACACCTTC. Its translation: CASSFSSGTDYGYTF.

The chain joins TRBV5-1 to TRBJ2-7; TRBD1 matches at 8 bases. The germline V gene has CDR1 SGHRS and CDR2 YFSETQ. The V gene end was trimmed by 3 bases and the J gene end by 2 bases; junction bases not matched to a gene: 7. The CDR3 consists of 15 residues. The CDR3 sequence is CASSYGQGPAYEQYF. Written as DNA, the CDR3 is TGCGCCAGCAGCTACGGACAGGGCCCTGCCTACGAGCAGTACTTC.

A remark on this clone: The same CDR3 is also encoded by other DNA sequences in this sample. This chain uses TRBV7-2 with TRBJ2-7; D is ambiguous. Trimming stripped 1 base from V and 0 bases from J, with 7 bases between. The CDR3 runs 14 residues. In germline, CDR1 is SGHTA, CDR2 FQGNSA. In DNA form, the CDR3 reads TGTGCCAGCAGCTTAGTAACGTCCTCCTACGAGCAGTACTTC. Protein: CASSLVTSSYEQYF.

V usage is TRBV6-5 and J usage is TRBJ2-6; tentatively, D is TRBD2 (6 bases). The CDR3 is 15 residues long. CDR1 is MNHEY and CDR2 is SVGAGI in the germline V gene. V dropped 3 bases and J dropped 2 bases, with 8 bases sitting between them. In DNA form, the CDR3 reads TGTGCCAGCAGTTATGGGAGGCCTGGGGCCAACGTCCTGACTTTC. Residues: CASSYGRPGANVLTF.

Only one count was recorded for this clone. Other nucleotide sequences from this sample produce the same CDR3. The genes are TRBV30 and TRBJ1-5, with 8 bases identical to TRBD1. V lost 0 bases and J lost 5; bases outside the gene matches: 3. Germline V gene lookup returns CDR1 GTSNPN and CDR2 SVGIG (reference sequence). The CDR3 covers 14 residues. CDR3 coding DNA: TGTGCCTGGAGTGTAGGACAGGGTGATCAGCCCCAGCATTTT. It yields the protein CAWSVGQGDQPQHF.

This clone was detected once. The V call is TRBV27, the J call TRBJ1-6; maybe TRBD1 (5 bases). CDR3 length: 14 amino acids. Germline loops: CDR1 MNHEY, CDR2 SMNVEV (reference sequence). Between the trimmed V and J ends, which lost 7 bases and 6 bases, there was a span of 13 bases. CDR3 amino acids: CASTPGTFNSPLHF. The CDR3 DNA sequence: TGTGCCAGCACCCCGGGGACTTTTAATTCACCCCTCCACTTT.

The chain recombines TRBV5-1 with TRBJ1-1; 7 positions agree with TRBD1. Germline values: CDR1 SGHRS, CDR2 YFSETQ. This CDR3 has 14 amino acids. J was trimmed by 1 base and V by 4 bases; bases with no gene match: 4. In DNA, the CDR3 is TGCGCCAGCAGCCTGACAGGGTGGAACACTGAAGCTTTCTTT. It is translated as CASSLTGWNTEAFF.

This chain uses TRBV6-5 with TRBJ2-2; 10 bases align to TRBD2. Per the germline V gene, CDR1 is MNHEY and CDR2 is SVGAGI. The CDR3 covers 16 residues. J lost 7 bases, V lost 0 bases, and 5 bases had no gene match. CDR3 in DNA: TGTGCCAGCAGTTACTCGCTAGCGGGAGTTATCGGGGAGCTGTTTTTT. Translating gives CASSYSLAGVIGELFF.

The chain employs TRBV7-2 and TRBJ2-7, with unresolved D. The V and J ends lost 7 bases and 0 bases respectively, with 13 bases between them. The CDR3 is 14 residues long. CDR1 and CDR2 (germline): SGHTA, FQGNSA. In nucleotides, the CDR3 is TGTGCCAGCACCGCCCCGGGTAACTCCTACGAGCAGTACTTC. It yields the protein CASTAPGNSYEQYF.

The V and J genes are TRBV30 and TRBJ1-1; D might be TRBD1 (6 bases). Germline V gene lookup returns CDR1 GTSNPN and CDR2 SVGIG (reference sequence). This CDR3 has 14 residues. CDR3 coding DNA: TGTGCTCCCCTCCGGCAGGGGAGAAACACTGAAGCTTTCTTT. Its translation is CAPLRQGRNTEAFF.

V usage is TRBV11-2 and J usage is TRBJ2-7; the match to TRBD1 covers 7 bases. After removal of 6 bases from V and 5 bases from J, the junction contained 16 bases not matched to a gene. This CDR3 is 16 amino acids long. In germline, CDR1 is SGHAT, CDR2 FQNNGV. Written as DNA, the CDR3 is TGTGCCAGCAGGTTCCCGGGCACAGGGGCATGGGACGAGCAGTACTTC. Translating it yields CASRFPGTGAWDEQYF.

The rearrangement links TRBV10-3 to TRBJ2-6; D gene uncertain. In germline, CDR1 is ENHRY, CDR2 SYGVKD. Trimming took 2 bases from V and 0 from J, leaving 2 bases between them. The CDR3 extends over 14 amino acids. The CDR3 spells CAISEVSGANVLTF. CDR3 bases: TGTGCCATCAGTGAGGTCTCTGGGGCCAACGTCCTGACTTTC.

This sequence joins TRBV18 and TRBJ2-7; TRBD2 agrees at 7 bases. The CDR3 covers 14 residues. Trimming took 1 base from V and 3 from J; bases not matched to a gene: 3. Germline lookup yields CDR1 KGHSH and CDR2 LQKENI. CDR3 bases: TGTGCCAGCTCACCACGGGAGGGAGACTACGAGCAGTACTTC. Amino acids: CASSPREGDYEQYF.

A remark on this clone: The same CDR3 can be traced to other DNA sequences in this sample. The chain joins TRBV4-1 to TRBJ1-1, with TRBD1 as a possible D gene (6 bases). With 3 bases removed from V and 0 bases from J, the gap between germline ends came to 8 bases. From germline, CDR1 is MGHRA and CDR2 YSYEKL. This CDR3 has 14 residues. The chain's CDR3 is CASSQAGVNTEAFF. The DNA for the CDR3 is TGCGCCAGCAGCCAGGCAGGGGTGAACACTGAAGCTTTCTTT.

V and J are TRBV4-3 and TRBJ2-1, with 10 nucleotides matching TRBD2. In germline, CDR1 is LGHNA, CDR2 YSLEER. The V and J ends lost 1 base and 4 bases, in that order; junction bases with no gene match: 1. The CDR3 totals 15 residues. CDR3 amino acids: CASSQALAGYNEQFF. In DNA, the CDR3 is TGCGCCAGCAGCCAAGCACTAGCGGGATACAATGAGCAGTTCTTC.

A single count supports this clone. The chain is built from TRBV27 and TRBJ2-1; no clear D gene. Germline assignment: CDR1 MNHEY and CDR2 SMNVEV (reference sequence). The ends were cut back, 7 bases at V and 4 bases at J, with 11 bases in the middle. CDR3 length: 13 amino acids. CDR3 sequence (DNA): TGTGCCAGCAACTTCTTGGGGTACAATGAGCAGTTCTTC. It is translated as CASNFLGYNEQFF.

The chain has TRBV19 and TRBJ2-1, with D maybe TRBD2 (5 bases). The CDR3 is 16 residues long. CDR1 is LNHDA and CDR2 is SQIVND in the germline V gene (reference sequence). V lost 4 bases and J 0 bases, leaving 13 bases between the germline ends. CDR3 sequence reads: CASSTGGQSSYNEQFF. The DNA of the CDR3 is TGTGCCAGTAGTACCGGAGGTCAAAGCTCCTACAATGAGCAGTTCTTC.

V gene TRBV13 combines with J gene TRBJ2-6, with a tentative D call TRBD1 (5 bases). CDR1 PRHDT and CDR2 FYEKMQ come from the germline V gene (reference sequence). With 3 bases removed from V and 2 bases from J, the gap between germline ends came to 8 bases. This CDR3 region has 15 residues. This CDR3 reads CASSFVRAGANVLTF. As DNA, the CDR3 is TGTGCCAGCAGCTTCGTCAGGGCTGGGGCCAACGTCCTGACTTTC.